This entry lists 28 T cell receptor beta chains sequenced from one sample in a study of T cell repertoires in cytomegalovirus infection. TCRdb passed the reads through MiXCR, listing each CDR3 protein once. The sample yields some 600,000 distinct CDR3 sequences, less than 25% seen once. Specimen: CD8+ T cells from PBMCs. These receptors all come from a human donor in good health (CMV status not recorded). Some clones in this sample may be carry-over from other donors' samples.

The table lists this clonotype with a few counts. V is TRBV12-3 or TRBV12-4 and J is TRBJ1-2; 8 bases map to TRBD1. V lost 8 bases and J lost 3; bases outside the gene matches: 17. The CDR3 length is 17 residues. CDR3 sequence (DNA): TGTGCCAGCTGGGGAATGGACAGGGATAATCGTCACTATGGCTACACCTTC. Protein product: CASWGMDRDNRHYGYTF.

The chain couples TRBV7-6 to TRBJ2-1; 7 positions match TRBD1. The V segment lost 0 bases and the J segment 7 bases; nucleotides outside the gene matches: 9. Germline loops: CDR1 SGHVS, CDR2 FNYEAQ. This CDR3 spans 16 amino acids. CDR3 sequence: CASSLALGTELNEQFF. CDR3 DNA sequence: TGTGCCAGCAGCTTAGCGCTCGGGACAGAGTTGAATGAGCAGTTCTTC.

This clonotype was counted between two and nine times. CDR3 DNA sequence: TGTGCCAGCAGCCGGGGACTAGCGGGGAGCTACGAGCAGTACTTC. This codes for CASSRGLAGSYEQYF. This chain uses TRBV4-2 with TRBJ2-7, with TRBD2 identical over 13 bases. Trimming cost V 4 bases and J 3 bases; bases outside gene matches: 3. The germline V gene has CDR1 LGHNA and CDR2 YNFKEQ. This CDR3 is built from 15 residues.

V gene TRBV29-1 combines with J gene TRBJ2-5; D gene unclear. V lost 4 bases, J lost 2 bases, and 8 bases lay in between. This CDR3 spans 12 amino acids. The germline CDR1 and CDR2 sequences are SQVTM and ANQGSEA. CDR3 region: CSVVSKQETQYF. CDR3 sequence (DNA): TGCAGCGTTGTGTCAAAACAAGAGACCCAGTACTTC.

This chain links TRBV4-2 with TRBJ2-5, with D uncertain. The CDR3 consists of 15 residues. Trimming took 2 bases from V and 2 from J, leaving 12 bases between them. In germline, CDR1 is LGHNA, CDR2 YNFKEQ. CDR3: CASSQLVGSQETQYF. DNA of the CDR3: TGTGCCAGCAGCCAATTAGTAGGCAGTCAAGAGACCCAGTACTTC.

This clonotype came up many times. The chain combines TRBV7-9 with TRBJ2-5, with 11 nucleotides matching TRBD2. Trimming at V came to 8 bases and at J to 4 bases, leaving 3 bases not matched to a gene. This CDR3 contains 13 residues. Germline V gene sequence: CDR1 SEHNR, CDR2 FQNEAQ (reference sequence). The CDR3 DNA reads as TGTGCCAGCGGGACTAGCGGCACAGAGACCCAGTACTTC. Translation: CASGTSGTETQYF.

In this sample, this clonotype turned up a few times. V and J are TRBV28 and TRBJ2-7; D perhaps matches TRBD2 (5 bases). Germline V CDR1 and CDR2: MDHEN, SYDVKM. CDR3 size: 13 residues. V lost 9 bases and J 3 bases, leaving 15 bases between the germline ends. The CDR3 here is CARFQEEYYEQYV. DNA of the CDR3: TGTGCCAGATTCCAGGAGGAGTACTACGAGCAGTACGTC.

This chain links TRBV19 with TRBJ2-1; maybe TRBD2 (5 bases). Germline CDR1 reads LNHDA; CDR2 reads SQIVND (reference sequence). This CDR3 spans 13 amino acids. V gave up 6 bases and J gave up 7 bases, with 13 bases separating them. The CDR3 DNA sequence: TGTGCCAGTAGCCCGACCCCGGGGAATGAGCAGTTCTTC. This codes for CASSPTPGNEQFF.

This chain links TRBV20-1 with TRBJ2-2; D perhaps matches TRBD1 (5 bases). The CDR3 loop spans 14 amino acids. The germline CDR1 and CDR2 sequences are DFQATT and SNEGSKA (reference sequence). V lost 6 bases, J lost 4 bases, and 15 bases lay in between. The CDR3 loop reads CSAPGPRRTGELFF. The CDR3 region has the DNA TGCAGTGCCCCAGGGCCCCGGCGCACCGGGGAGCTGTTTTTT.

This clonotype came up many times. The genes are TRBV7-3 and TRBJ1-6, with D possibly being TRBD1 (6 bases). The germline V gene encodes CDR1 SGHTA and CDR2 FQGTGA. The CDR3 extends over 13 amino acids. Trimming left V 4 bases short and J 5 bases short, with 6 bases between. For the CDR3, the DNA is TGTGCCAGCAGCTACAGGGATAATTCACCCCTCCACTTT. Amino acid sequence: CASSYRDNSPLHF.

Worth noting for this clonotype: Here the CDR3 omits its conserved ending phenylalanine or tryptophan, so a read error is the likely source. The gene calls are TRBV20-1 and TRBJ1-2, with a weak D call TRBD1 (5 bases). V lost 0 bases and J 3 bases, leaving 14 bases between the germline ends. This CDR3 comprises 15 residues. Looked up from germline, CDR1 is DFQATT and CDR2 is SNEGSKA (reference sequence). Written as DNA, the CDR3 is TGCAGTGCTAGAGAAATAGGGGAACTCGACTATGGCTACACCATC. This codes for CSAREIGELDYGYTI.

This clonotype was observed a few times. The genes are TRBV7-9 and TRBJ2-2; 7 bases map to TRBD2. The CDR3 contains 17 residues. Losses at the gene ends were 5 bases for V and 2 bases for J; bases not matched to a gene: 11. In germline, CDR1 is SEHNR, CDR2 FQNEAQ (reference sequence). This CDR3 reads CASSAQPRLANTGELFF. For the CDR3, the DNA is TGTGCCAGCAGCGCCCAACCTCGACTAGCCAACACCGGGGAGCTGTTTTTT.

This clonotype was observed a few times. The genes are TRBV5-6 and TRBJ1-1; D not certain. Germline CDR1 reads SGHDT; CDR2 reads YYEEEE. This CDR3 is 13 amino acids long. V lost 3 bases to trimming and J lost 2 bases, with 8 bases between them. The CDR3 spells CASSSFLNTEAFF. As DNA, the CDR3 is TGTGCCAGCAGCTCGTTTCTAAACACTGAAGCTTTCTTT.

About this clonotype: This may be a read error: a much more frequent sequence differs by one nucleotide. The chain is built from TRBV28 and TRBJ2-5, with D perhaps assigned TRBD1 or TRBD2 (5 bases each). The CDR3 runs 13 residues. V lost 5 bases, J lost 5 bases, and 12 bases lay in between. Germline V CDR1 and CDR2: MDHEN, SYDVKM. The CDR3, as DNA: TGTGCCAGCAGTGTTGTAGGGGACGAGACCCAGTACTTC. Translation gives CASSVVGDETQYF.

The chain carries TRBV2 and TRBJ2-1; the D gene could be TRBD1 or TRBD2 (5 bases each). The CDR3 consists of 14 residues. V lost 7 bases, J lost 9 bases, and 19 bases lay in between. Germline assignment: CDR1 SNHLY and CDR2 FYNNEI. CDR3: CASIPQRFGGEQFF. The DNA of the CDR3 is TGTGCCAGCATCCCCCAGCGGTTTGGGGGTGAGCAGTTCTTC.

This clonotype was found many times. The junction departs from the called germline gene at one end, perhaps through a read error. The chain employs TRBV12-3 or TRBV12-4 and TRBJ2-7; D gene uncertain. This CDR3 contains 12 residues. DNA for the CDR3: TGTGCCAGCAGCTTAGCAGTCTACGAGCAGTACTTC. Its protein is CASSLAVYEQYF.

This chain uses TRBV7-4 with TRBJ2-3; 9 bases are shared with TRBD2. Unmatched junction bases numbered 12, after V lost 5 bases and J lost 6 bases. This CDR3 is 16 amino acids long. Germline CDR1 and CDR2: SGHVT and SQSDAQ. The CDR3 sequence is CASSHLAGPDWDTQYF. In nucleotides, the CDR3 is TGTGCCAGCAGCCATCTAGCGGGGCCGGATTGGGATACGCAGTATTTT.

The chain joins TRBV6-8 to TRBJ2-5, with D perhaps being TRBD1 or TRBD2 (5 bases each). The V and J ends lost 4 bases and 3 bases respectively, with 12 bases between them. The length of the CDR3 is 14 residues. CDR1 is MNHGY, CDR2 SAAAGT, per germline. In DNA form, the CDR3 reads TGTGCCAGCAGTTCGGCTCGAGGGGAAGAGACCCAGTACTTC. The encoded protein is CASSSARGEETQYF.

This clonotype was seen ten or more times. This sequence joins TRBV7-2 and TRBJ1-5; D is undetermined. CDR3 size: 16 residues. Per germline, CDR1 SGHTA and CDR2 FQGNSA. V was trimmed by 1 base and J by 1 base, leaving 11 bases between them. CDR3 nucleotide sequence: TGTGCCAGCAGCTTAGATCCCAGCGAAAGCAATCAGCCCCAGCATTTT. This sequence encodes CASSLDPSESNQPQHF.

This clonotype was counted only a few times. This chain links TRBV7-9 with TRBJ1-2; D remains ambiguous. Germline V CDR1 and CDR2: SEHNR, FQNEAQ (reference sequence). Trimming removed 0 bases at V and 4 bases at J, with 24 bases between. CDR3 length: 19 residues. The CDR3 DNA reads TGTGCCAGCAGCTTAGCGATACAAGAACTCGCGGTGAGCAGCTATGGCTACACCTTC. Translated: CASSLAIQELAVSSYGYTF.

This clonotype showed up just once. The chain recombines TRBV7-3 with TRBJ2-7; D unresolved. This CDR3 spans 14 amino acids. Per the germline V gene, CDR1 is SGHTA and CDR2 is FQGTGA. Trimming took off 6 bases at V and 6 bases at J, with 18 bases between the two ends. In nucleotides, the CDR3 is TGTGCCAGCAGTTCTACAAGGGATTCGGGCGAGCAGTACTTC. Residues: CASSSTRDSGEQYF.

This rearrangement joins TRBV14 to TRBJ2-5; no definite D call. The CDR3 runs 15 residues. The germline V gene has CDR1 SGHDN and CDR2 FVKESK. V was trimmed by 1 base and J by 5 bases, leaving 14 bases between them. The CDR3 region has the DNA TGTGCCAGCAGCCAAGGCAGCAGGTCGAGGGAGACCCAGTACTTC. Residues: CASSQGSRSRETQYF.

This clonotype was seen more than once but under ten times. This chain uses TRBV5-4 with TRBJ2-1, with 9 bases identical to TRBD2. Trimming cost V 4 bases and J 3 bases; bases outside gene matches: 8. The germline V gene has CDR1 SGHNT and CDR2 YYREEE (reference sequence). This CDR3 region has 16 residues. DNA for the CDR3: TGTGCCAGCAGCCCCTTCCTAGCGGGGCTCTACAATGAGCAGTTCTTC. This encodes CASSPFLAGLYNEQFF.

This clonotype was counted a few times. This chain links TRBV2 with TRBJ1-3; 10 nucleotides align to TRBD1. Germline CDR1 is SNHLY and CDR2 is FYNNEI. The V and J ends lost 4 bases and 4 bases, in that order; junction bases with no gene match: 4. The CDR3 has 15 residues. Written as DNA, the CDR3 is TGTGCCAGCAGTGCCGGGACAGGGGTCGGAAACACCATATATTTT. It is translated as CASSAGTGVGNTIYF.

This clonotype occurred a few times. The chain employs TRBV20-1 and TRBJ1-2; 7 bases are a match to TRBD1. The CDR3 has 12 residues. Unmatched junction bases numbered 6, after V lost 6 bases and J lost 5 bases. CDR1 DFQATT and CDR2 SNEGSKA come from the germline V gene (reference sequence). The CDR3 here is CSASNRGYGYTF. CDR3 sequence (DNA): TGCAGTGCCTCGAACAGGGGATATGGCTACACCTTC.

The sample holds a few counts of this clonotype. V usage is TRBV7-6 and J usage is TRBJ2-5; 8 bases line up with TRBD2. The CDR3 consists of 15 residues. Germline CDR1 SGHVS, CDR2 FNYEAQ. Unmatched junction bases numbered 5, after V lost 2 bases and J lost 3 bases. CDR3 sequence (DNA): TGTGCCAGCAGCTTAATGACTAGCGCCGAAGAGACCCAGTACTTC. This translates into CASSLMTSAEETQYF.

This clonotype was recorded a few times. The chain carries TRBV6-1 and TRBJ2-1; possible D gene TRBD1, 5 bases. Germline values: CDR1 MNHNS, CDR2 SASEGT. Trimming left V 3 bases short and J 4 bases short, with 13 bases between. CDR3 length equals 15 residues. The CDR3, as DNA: TGTGCCAGCAGTGATGGACACGGGTCGTACAATGAGCAGTTCTTC. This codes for CASSDGHGSYNEQFF.

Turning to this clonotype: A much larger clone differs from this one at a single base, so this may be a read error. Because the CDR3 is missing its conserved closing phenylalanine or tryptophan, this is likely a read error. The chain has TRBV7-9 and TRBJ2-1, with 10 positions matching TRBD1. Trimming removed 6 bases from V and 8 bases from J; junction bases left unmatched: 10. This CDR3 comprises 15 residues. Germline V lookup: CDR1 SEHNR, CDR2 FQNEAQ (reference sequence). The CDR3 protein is CASSGTGEGADEQFL. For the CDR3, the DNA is TGTGCCAGCAGTGGGACAGGGGAAGGTGCGGATGAGCAGTTCTTA.